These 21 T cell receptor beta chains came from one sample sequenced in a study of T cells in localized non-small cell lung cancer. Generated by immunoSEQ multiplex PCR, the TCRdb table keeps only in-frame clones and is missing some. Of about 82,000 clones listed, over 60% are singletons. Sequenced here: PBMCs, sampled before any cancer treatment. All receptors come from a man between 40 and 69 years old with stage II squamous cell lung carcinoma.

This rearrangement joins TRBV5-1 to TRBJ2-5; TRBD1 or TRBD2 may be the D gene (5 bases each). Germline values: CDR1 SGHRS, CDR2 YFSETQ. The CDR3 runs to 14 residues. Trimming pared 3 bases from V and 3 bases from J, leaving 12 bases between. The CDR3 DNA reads TGCGCCAGCAGCTCCGGGACGGCTAAAGAGACCCAGTACTTC. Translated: CASSSGTAKETQYF.

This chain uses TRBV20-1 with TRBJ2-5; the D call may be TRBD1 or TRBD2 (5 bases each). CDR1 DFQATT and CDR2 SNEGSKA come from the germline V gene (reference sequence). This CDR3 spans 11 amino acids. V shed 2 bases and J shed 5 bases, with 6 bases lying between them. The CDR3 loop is CSARWGETQYF. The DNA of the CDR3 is TGCAGTGCTAGATGGGGGGAGACCCAGTACTTC.

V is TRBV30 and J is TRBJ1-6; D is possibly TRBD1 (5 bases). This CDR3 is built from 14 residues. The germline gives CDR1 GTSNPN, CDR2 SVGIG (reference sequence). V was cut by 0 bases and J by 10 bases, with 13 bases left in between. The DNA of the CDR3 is TGTGCCTGGAGTGTACCAGGTAGGGGATCACCCCTCCACTTT. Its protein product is CAWSVPGRGSPLHF.

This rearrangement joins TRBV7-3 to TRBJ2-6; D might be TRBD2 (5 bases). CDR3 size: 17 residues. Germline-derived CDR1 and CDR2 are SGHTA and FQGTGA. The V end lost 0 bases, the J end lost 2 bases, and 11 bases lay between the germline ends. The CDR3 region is CASSLTRTGTGANVLTF. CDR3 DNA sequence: TGTGCCAGCAGCTTAACCAGGACGGGAACTGGGGCCAACGTCCTGACTTTC.

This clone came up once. Here the CDR3 reads CASSQVGAYEQYF. In DNA form, the CDR3 reads TGCGCCAGCAGCCAAGTCGGGGCCTACGAGCAGTACTTC. This chain links TRBV4-3 with TRBJ2-7, with D perhaps matching TRBD2 (5 bases). CDR3 size: 13 residues. CDR1 and CDR2 (germline): LGHNA, YSLEER. Trimming took off 1 base at V and 2 bases at J, with 6 bases between the two ends.

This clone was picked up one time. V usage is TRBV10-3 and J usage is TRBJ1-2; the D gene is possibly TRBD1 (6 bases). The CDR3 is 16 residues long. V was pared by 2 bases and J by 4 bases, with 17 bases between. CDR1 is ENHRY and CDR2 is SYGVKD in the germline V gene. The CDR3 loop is CAISETARDKGYGYTF. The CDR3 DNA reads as TGTGCCATCAGTGAGACCGCTAGGGACAAGGGCTATGGCTACACCTTC.

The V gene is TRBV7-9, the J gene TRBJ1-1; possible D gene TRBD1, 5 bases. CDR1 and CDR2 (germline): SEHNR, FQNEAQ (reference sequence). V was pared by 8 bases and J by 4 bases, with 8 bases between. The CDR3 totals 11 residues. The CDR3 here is CASGGPTEAFF. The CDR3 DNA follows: TGTGCCAGCGGGGGTCCCACTGAAGCTTTCTTT.

CDR3 DNA sequence: TGTGCCAGCAGTGGGGTAGCGGGTAACAATGAGCAGTTCTTC. This encodes CASSGVAGNNEQFF. This rearrangement joins TRBV28 to TRBJ2-1; the match to TRBD2 covers 7 bases. The CDR3 sequence is 14 residues long. Germline trimming cut 5 bases from V and 5 bases from J; bases unmatched to any gene: 6. Germline V gene data show CDR1 as MDHEN and CDR2 as SYDVKM.

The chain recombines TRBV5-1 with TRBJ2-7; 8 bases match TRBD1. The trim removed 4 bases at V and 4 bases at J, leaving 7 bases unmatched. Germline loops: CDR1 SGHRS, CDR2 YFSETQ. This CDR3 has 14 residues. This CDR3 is CASSTQGAQYEQYF. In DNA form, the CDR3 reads TGCGCCAGCAGCACCCAGGGGGCGCAGTACGAGCAGTACTTC.

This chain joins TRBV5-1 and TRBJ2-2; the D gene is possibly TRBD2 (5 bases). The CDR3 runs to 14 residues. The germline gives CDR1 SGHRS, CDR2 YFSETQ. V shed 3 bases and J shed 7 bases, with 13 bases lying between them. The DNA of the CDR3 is TGCGCCAGCAGCTCCACTAGTTCTAACGGGGAGCTGTTTTTT. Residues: CASSSTSSNGELFF. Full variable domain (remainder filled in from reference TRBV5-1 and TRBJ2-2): KAGVTQTPRYLIKTRGQQVTLSCSPISGHRSVSWYQQTPGQGLQFLFEYFSETQRNKGNFPGRFSGRQFSNSRSEMNVSTLELGDSALYLCASSSTSSNGELFFGEGSRLTVL.

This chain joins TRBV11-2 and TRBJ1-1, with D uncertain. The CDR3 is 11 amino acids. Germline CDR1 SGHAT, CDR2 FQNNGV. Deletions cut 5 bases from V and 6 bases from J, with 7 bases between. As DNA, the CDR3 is TGTGCCAGCAGCCCATGGGCTGAAGCTTTCTTT. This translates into CASSPWAEAFF.

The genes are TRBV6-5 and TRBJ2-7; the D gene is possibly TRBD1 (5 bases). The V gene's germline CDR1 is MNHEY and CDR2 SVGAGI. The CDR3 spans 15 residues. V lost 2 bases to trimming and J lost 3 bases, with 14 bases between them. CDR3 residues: CASSYGRVPIYEQYF. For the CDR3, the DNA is TGTGCCAGCAGTTACGGCAGGGTTCCTATCTACGAGCAGTACTTC.

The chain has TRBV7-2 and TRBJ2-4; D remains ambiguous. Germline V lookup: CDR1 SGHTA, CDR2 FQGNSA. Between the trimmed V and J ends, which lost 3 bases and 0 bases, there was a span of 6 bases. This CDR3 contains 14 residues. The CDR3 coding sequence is TGTGCCAGCAGCTTTAGGACAGCCAAAAACATTCAGTACTTC. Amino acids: CASSFRTAKNIQYF.

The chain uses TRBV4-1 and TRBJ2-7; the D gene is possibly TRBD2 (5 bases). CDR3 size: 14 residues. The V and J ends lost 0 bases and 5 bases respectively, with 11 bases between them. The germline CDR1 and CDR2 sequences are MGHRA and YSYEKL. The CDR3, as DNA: TGCGCCAGCAGCCAAGAAGGAGGTTCCGACGAGCAGTACTTC. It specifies CASSQEGGSDEQYF.

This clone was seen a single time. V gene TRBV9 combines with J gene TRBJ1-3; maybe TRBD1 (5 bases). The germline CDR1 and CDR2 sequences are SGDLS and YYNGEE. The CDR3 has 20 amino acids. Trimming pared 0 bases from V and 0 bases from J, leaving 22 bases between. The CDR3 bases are TGTGCCAGCAGCGTAGGTCGGGGCGTTGGCGGGGGAGGCTCTGGAAACACCATATATTTT. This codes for CASSVGRGVGGGGSGNTIYF.

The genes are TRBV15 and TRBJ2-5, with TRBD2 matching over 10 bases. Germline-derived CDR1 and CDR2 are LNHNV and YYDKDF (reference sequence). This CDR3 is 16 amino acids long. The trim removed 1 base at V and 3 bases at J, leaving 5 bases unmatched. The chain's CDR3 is CATSRVELAGKETQYF. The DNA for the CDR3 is TGTGCCACCAGCAGAGTCGAACTAGCGGGGAAAGAGACCCAGTACTTC.

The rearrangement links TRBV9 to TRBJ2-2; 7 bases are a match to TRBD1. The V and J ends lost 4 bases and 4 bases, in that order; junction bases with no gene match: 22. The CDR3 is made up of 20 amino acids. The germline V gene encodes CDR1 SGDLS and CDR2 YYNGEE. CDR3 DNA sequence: TGTGCCAGCAGCTTATACTCAGGGGGTTTACAGTGGAAGGGCACCGGGGAGCTGTTTTTT. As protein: CASSLYSGGLQWKGTGELFF. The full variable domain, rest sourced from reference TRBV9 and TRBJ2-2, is DSGVTQTPKHLITATGQRVTLRCSPRSGDLSVYWYQQSLDQGLQFLIQYYNGEERAKGNILERFSAQQFPDLHSELNLSSLELGDSALYFCASSLYSGGLQWKGTGELFFGEGSRLTVL.

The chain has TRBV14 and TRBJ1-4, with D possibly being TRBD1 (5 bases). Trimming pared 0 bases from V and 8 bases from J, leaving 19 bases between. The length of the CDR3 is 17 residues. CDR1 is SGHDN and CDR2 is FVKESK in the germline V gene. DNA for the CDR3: TGTGCCAGCAGCCAAGATAGGGCAGACCTCGGGGGGGAAAAACTGTTTTTT. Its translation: CASSQDRADLGGEKLFF.

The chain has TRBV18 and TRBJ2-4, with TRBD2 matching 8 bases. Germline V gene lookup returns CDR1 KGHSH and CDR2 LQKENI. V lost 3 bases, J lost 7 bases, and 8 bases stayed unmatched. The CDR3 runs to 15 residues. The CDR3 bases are TGTGCCAGCTCACCCGGACTAGCCAGGCGGAACATTCAGTACTTC. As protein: CASSPGLARRNIQYF. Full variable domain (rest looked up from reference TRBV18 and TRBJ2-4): NAGVMQNPRHLVRRRGQEARLRCSPMKGHSHVYWYRQLPEEGLKFMVYLQKENIIDESGMPKERFSAEFPKEGPSILRIQQVVRGDSAAYFCASSPGLARRNIQYFGAGTRLSVL.

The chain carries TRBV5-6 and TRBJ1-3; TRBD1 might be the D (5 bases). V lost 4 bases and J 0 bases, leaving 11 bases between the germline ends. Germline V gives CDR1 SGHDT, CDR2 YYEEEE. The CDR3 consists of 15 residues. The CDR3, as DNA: TGTGCCAGCAGCGCCGGGGCCCTCTCTGGAAACACCATATATTTT. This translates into CASSAGALSGNTIYF.

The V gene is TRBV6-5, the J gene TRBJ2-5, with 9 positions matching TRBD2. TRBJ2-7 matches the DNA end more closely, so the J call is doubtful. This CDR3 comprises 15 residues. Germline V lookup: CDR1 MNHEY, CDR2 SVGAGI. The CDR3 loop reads CASSWGLASGGEQYF. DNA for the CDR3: TGTGCCAGCAGTTGGGGACTAGCCAGCGGCGGCGAGCAGTACTTC.